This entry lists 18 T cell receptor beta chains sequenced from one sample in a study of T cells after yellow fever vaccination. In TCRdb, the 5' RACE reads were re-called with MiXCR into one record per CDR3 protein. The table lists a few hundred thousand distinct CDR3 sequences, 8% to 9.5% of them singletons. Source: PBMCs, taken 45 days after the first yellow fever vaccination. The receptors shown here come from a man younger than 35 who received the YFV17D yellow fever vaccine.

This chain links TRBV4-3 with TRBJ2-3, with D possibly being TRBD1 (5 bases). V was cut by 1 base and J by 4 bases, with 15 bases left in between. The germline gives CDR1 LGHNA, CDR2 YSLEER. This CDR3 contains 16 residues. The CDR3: CASSQGSWVGADTQYF. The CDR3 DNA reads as TGCGCCAGCAGCCAAGGGAGCTGGGTAGGGGCAGATACGCAGTATTTT.

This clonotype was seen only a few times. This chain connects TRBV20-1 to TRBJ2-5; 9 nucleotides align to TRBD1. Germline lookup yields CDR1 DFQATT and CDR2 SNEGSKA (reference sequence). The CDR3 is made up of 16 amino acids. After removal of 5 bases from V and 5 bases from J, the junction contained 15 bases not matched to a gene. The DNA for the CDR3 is TGCAGTGCTCCTAGGCCCGGGACAGGGACGGAGGAGACCCAGTACTTC. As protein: CSAPRPGTGTEETQYF.

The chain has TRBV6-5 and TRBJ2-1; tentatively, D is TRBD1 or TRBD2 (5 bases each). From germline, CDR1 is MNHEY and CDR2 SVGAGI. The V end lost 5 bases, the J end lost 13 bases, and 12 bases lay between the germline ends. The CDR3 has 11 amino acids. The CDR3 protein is CASSAGAVQFF. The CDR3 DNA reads TGTGCCAGCAGTGCCGGGGCCGTCCAGTTCTTC.

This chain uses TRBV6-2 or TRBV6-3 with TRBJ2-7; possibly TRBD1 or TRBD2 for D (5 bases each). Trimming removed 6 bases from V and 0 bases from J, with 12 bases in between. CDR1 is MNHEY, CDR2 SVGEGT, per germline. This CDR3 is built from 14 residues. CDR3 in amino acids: CASRDGTSSYEQYF. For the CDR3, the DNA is TGTGCCAGCAGGGATGGGACGTCCTCCTACGAGCAGTACTTC.

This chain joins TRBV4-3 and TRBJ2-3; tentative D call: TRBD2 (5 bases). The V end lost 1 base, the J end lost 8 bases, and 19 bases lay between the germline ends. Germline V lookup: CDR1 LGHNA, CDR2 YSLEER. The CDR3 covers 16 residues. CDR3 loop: CASSQARLRWGATQYF. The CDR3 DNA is TGCGCCAGCAGCCAAGCACGGCTACGGTGGGGAGCTACGCAGTATTTT.

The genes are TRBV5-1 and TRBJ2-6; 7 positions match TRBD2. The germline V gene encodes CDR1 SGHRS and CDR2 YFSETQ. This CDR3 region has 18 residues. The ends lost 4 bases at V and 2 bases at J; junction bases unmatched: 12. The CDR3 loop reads CASSLRSAGTTGANVLTF. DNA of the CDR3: TGCGCCAGCAGCCTCCGGTCGGCAGGGACTACTGGGGCCAACGTCCTGACTTTC.

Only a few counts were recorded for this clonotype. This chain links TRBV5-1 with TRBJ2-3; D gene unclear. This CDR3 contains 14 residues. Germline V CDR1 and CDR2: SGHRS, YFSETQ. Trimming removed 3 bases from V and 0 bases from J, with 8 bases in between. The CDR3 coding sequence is TGCGCCAGCAGCTCGGCTGGGAGCACAGATACGCAGTATTTT. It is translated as CASSSAGSTDTQYF.

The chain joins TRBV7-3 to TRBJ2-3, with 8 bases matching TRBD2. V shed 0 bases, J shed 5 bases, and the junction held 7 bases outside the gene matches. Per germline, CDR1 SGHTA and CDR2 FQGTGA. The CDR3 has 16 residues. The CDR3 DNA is TGTGCCAGCAGCTTAACCCCAGCGGGGGTTGGAGATACGCAGTATTTT. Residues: CASSLTPAGVGDTQYF.

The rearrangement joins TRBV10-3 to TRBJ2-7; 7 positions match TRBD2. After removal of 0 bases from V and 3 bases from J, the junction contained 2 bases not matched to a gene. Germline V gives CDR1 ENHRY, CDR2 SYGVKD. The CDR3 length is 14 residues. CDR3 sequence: CAISESGGGYEQYV. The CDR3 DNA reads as TGTGCCATCAGTGAGTCAGGCGGGGGCTACGAGCAGTACGTC.

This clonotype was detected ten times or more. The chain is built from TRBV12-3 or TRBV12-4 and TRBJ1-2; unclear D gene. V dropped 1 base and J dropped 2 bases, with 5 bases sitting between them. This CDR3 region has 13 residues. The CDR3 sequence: CASSLDTNYGYTF. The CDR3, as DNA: TGTGCCAGCAGTTTAGACACGAACTATGGCTACACCTTC.

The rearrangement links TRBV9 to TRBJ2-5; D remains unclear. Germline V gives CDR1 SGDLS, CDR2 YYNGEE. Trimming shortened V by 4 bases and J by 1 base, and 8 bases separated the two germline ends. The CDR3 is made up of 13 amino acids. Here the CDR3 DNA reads TGTGCCAGCAGCAGGGCAACCCAAGAGACCCAGTACTTC. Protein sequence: CASSRATQETQYF.

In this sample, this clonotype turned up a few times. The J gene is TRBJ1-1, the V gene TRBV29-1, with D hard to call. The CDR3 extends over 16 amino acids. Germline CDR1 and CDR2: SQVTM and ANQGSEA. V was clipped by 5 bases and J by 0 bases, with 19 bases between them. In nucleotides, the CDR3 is TGCAGCGTTCGCCCCCGCGACACTTTGATGAACACTGAAGCTTTCTTT. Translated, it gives CSVRPRDTLMNTEAFF.

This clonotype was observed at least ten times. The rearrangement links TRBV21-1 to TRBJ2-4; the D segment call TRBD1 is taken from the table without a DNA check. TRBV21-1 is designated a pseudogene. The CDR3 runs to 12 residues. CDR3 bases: TGTGCCCGCGGGGGGGGGGCAAACATTCAGTACTTC. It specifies CARGGGANIQYF.

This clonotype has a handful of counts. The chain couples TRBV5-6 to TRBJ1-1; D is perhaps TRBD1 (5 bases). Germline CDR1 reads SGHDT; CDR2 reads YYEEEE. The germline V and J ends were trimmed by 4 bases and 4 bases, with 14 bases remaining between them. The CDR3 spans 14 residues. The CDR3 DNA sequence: TGTGCCAGCAGCGACCTAGGGGATCGCACTGAAGCTTTCTTT. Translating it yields CASSDLGDRTEAFF. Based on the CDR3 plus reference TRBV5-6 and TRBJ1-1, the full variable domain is DAGVTQSPTHLIKTRGQQVTLRCSPKSGHDTVSWYQQALGQGPQFIFQYYEEEERQRGNFPDRFSGHQFPNYSSELNVNALLLGDSALYLCASSDLGDRTEAFFGQGTRLTVV.

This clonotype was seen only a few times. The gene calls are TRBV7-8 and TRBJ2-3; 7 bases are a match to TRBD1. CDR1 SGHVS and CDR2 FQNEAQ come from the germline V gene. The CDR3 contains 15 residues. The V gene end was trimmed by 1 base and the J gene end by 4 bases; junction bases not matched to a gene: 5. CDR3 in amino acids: CASSLGGQAADTQYF. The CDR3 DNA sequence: TGTGCCAGCAGCTTAGGTGGACAGGCGGCAGATACGCAGTATTTT.

DNA for the CDR3: TGTGCCAGCAGTTACGCGAGGGGAAGTGGCTACACCTTC. This encodes CASSYARGSGYTF. J is TRBJ1-2 and V is TRBV6-6; maybe TRBD1 (5 bases). Per the germline V gene, CDR1 is MNHNY and CDR2 is SVGAGI (reference sequence). CDR3 length equals 13 residues. The ends were cut back, 2 bases at V and 7 bases at J, with 11 bases in the middle.

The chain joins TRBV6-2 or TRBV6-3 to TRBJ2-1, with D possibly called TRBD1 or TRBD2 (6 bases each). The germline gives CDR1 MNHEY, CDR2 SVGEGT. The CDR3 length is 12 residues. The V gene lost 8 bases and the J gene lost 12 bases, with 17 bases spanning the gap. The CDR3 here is CASGDSLGGQFF. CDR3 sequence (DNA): TGTGCCAGCGGGGACTCCCTAGGGGGGCAGTTCTTC.

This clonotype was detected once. DNA for the CDR3: TGTGCCAGCAGCCGCGTAGGGCCACCCCTCCACTTT. Its translation: CASSRVGPPLHF. The gene calls are TRBV11-2 and TRBJ1-6; D call uncertain. Trimming removed 5 bases from V and 11 bases from J, with 10 bases in between. The CDR3 extends over 12 amino acids. The germline CDR1 and CDR2 sequences are SGHAT and FQNNGV.